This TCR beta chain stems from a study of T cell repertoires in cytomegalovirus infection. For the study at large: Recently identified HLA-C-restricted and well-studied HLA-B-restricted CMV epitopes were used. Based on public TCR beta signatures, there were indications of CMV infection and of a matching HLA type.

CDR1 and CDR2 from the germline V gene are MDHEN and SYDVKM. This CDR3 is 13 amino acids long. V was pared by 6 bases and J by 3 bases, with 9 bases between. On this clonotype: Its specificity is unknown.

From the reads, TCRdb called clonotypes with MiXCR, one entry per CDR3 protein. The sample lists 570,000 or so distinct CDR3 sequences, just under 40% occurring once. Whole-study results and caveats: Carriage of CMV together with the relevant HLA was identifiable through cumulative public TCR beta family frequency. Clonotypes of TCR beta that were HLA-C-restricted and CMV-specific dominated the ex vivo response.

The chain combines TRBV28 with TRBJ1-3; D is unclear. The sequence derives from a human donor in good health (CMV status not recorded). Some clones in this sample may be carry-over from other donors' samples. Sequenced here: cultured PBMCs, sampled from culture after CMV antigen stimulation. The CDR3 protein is CASRRWGGNTIYF. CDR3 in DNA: TGTGCCAGCAGGCGCTGGGGTGGAAACACCATATATTTT.